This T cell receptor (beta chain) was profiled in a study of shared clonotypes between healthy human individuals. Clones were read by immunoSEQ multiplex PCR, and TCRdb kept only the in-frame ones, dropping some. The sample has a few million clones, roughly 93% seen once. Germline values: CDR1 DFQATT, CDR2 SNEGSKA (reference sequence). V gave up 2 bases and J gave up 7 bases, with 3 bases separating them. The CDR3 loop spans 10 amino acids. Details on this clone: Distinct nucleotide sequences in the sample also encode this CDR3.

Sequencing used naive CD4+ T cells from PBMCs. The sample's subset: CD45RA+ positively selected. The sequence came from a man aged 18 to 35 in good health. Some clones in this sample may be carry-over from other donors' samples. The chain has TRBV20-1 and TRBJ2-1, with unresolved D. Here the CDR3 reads CSARKNEQFF. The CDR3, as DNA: TGCAGTGCTAGAAAAAATGAGCAGTTCTTC.